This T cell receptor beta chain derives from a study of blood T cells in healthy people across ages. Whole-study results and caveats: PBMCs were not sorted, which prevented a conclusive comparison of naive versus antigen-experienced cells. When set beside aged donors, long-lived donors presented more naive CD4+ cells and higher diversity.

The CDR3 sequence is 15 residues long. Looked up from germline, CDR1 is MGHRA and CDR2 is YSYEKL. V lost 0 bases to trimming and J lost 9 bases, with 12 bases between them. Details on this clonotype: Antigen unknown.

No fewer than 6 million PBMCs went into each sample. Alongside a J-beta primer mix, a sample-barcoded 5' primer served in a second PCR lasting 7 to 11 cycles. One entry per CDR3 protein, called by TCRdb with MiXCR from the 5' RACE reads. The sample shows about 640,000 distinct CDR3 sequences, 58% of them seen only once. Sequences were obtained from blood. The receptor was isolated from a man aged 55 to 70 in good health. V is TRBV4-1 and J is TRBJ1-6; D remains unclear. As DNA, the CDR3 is TGCGCCAGCAGCCAAGAGGACGTCCTGGGTTCACCCCTCCACTTT. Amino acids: CASSQEDVLGSPLHF.